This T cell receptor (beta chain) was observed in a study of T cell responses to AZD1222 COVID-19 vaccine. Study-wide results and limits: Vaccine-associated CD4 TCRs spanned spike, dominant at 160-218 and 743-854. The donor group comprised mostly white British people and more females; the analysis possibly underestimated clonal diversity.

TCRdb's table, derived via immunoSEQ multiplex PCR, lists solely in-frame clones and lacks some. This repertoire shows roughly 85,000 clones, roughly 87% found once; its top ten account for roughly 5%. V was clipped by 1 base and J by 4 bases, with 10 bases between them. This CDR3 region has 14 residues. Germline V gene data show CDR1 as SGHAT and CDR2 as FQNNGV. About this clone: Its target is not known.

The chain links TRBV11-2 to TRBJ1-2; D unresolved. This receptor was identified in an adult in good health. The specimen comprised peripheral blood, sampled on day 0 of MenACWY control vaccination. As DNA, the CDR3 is TGTGCCAGCAGCTTAGGCGTAGGACCCTATGGCTACACCTTC. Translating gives CASSLGVGPYGYTF.